These 2 T cell receptor beta chains originate from one sample sequenced in a study of regulatory T cells in long-lasting Graves disease. The time point: persistent/refractory GD, antithyroid drugs over 5 years with positive TRAb. There was RNA extracted from PBMCs, and the TCR library was made from it. Building of the TCR beta libraries involved iRepertoire HTBI primers and Arm-PCR of CDR3 regions. TCRdb analysed the multiplex PCR reads with MiXCR anew, one entry per CDR3 protein. The sample yields roughly 500,000 distinct CDR3 sequences, less than 25% seen once. The input for sequencing was peripheral blood mononuclear cells (PBMCs), taken when the disease was refractory, from a patient treated with antithyroid drugs. The receptors were sampled from a female donor with Graves disease.

The V and J genes are TRBV10-2 and TRBJ1-2; 8 bases are a match to TRBD1. The CDR3 is made up of 12 amino acids. The germline gives CDR1 WSHSY, CDR2 SAAADI. The junction had 2 bases not matched to a gene; V was cut back by 5 bases and J by 6 bases. The CDR3 nucleotides read TGCGCCAGCAGTCAGGGGGCGGATGGCTACACCTTC. This codes for CASSQGADGYTF.

The V gene is TRBV6-2 or TRBV6-3, the J gene TRBJ2-1; 9 bases are shared with TRBD2. This CDR3 comprises 15 residues. After removal of 6 bases from V and 7 bases from J, the junction contained 10 bases not matched to a gene. Germline assignment: CDR1 MNHEY and CDR2 SVGEGT. For the CDR3, the DNA is TGTGCCAGCAGGCGGCGGGGGGGTGCTTCGAATGAGCAGTTCTTC. This codes for CASRRRGGASNEQFF.